Listed below are T cell receptor beta chains from one sample, sequenced in a study of T cell repertoires in cytomegalovirus infection. TCRdb reanalysed the reads using MiXCR and keeps one entry per CDR3 protein. The sample consists of 400,000 or so distinct CDR3 sequences, about a sixth of them appearing once. The specimen was PBMCs. These receptor sequences come from a human donor in good health (CMV status not recorded). Some clones in this sample may be carry-over from other donors' samples. CDR3s leave out the opening cysteine and the closing phenylalanine or tryptophan.

j_call,v_call,cdr3_length,cdr3_aa
TRBJ1-3,TRBV11-3,11,ASSLARENTIY
TRBJ2-5,TRBV7-2,13,ASSLLVLVEKTQY
TRBJ1-6,TRBV7-6,13,ASSARDRKGSPLH
TRBJ2-7,TRBV12-3/TRBV12-4,13,ASSFRQGGTYEQY
TRBJ2-3,TRBV19,11,ASKMGLGDTQY
TRBJ2-3,TRBV7-2,14,ASTLTGTSGADTQY
TRBJ1-3,TRBV7-8,14,ASSLEQAISGNTIY
TRBJ1-5,TRBV7-9,11,ASSSDGNQPQH
TRBJ1-5,TRBV7-2,13,ASSSGTGFNQPQH
TRBJ2-7,TRBV5-4,12,ASSWSAENYEQY
TRBJ1-1,TRBV28,11,ASSSHTNTEAF
TRBJ2-3,TRBV5-1,11,ASSVDSVDTQY
TRBJ2-3,TRBV10-3,13,ATKDWSRGTDTQY
TRBJ2-1,TRBV28,13,ASSTPGQGTIEQF
TRBJ2-3,TRBV20-1,13,SARTGTSAAGTQY
TRBJ2-2,TRBV4-2,14,ASSQSRLTNTGELF
TRBJ2-2,TRBV7-2,12,ASSLAGGTGELF
TRBJ1-1,TRBV5-4,10,ASSRDEGEAF
TRBJ1-6,TRBV4-2,14,ASSQDSTGGPSPLH
TRBJ2-5,TRBV12-5,9,ASGFGETQY
TRBJ2-1,TRBV5-1,14,ASSPPTSGTLDSQF
TRBJ2-4,TRBV7-9,16,ASSPQRRGVLAKNIQY
TRBJ1-5,TRBV6-2/TRBV6-3,13,ASSYPRGGNQPQH
TRBJ2-4,TRBV7-2,13,ASSPHGGVKNIQY
TRBJ2-7,TRBV28,13,ASSRGDRRFYEQY
TRBJ2-4,TRBV19,10,ASSPKGNIQY
TRBJ2-1,TRBV5-1,13,ASSLGASGTGKQF
TRBJ1-2,TRBV7-9,12,ASSQGGAEVGYT
TRBJ2-1,TRBV12-3/TRBV12-4,11,ASQGLEANEQF
TRBJ2-3,TRBV20-1,14,SASGTAGQSTDTQY
TRBJ1-1,TRBV5-1,14,ASSQQGVGSNTEAF
TRBJ2-3,TRBV5-5,14,ASSLGGGRAADTQY